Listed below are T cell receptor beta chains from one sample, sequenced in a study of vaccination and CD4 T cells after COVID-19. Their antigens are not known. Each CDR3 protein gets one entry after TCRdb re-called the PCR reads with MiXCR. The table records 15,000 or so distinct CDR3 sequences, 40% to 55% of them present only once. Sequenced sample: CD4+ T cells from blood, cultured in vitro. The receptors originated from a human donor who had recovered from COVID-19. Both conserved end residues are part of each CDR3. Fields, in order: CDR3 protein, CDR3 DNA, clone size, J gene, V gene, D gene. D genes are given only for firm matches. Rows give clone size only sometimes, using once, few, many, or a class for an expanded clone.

CDR3 protein: CASSLRRNQPQHF
CDR3 DNA: TGTGCCAGCAGTTTAAGGCGCAATCAGCCCCAGCATTTT
clone size: few
J gene: TRBJ1-5
V gene: TRBV27
D gene: NA

CDR3 protein: CASSLVQGIGEAFF
CDR3 DNA: TGTGCCAGCAGCTTAGTACAGGGCATAGGTGAAGCTTTCTTT
clone size: NA
J gene: TRBJ1-1
V gene: TRBV7-2
D gene: NA

CDR3 protein: CSARRDELEKLFF
CDR3 DNA: TGCAGTGCTCGCCGGGACGAGCTAGAAAAACTGTTTTTT
clone size: NA
J gene: TRBJ1-4
V gene: TRBV20-1
D gene: NA

CDR3 protein: CATRRDENSPLHF
CDR3 DNA: TGTGCCACCAGAAGGGACGAGAATTCACCCCTCCACTTT
clone size: few
J gene: TRBJ1-6
V gene: TRBV15
D gene: NA

CDR3 protein: CSAPQGEAFF
CDR3 DNA: TGCAGTGCACCCCAGGGGGAAGCTTTCTTT
clone size: few
J gene: TRBJ1-1
V gene: TRBV20-1
D gene: NA

CDR3 protein: CATSRDRAGANYGYTF
CDR3 DNA: TGTGCCACCAGCAGAGATAGGGCAGGCGCTAACTATGGCTACACCTTC
clone size: NA
J gene: TRBJ1-2
V gene: TRBV15
D gene: NA

CDR3 protein: CSAPRLAGVGDTQYF
CDR3 DNA: TGCAGTGCTCCCCGACTAGCGGGAGTGGGAGATACGCAGTATTTT
clone size: few
J gene: TRBJ2-3
V gene: TRBV20-1
D gene: TRBD2

CDR3 protein: CSAVDPSSSGYTF
CDR3 DNA: TGCAGTGCTGTGGACCCCTCATCTAGTGGCTACACCTTC
clone size: NA
J gene: TRBJ1-2
V gene: TRBV20-1
D gene: NA

CDR3 protein: CASSLVQGAGAFF
CDR3 DNA: TGTGCCAGCAGCTTAGTTCAGGGGGCGGGAGCTTTCTTT
clone size: few
J gene: TRBJ1-1
V gene: TRBV11-3
D gene: TRBD1

CDR3 protein: CASSLLGGETEAFF
CDR3 DNA: TGTGCCAGCTCACTACTAGGGGGCGAAACTGAAGCTTTCTTT
clone size: NA
J gene: TRBJ1-1
V gene: TRBV18
D gene: TRBD1

CDR3 protein: CSARDQVRSGRTEAFF
CDR3 DNA: TGCAGTGCTAGAGACCAGGTTCGTTCGGGTAGAACTGAAGCTTTCTTT
clone size: NA
J gene: TRBJ1-1
V gene: TRBV20-1
D gene: NA

CDR3 protein: CASSLGGQVSEQYF
CDR3 DNA: TGTGCCAGCAGTTTGGGGGGACAGGTCTCCGAGCAGTACTTC
clone size: NA
J gene: TRBJ2-7
V gene: TRBV6-2/TRBV6-3
D gene: TRBD1

CDR3 protein: CASSASGTGPSEQFF
CDR3 DNA: TGTGCCAGCAGCGCCTCCGGGACAGGGCCTTCTGAGCAGTTCTTC
clone size: NA
J gene: TRBJ2-1
V gene: TRBV9
D gene: TRBD1

CDR3 protein: CATEGPSYEQYF
CDR3 DNA: TGTGCCACCGAGGGACCCTCCTACGAGCAGTACTTC
clone size: NA
J gene: TRBJ2-7
V gene: TRBV15
D gene: NA

CDR3 protein: CASSLKAASDFNYGYTF
CDR3 DNA: TGTGCCAGCAGTTTAAAGGCAGCCTCCGATTTTAACTATGGCTACACCTTC
clone size: NA
J gene: TRBJ1-2
V gene: TRBV27
D gene: NA

CDR3 protein: CASSLSGEQYF
CDR3 DNA: TGTGCCAGCAGCTTGTCTGGCGAGCAGTACTTC
clone size: NA
J gene: TRBJ2-7
V gene: TRBV5-4
D gene: NA

CDR3 protein: CATQENTGELFF
CDR3 DNA: TGTGCCACCCAAGAGAACACCGGGGAGCTGTTTTTT
clone size: few
J gene: TRBJ2-2
V gene: TRBV24-1
D gene: NA

CDR3 protein: CASSPRPFTGELFF
CDR3 DNA: TGTGCCAGCAGCCCAAGGCCTTTCACCGGGGAGCTGTTTTTT
clone size: NA
J gene: TRBJ2-2
V gene: TRBV7-9
D gene: NA

CDR3 protein: CASSQTSTTGELFF
CDR3 DNA: TGTGCCAGTAGTCAGACTAGCACCACCGGGGAGCTGTTTTTT
clone size: NA
J gene: TRBJ2-2
V gene: TRBV19
D gene: TRBD2

CDR3 protein: CASSLSGADTQYF
CDR3 DNA: TGTGCCAGCAGCTTATCGGGGGCAGATACGCAGTATTTT
clone size: NA
J gene: TRBJ2-3
V gene: TRBV7-2
D gene: NA

CDR3 protein: CASSLTGWGEAFF
CDR3 DNA: TGTGCCAGCAGCTTGACAGGGTGGGGTGAAGCTTTCTTT
clone size: NA
J gene: TRBJ1-1
V gene: TRBV7-3
D gene: TRBD1

CDR3 protein: CASGPPSQETQYF
CDR3 DNA: TGTGCCAGCGGCCCGCCGAGCCAAGAGACCCAGTACTTC
clone size: NA
J gene: TRBJ2-5
V gene: TRBV7-9
D gene: NA

CDR3 protein: CATSDEGASEKLFF
CDR3 DNA: TGTGCCACCAGTGACGAGGGGGCAAGTGAAAAACTGTTTTTT
clone size: few
J gene: TRBJ1-4
V gene: TRBV24-1
D gene: TRBD1

CDR3 protein: CASSYEPESQPQHF
CDR3 DNA: TGCGCCAGCAGTTATGAGCCGGAGTCCCAGCCCCAGCATTTT
clone size: NA
J gene: TRBJ1-5
V gene: TRBV4-1
D gene: NA

CDR3 protein: CASSPLDRGDTEAFF
CDR3 DNA: TGTGCCAGCAGTCCTCTAGACAGGGGAGACACTGAAGCTTTCTTT
clone size: NA
J gene: TRBJ1-1
V gene: TRBV12-3/TRBV12-4
D gene: TRBD1

CDR3 protein: CSADTWITSDNEQFF
CDR3 DNA: TGCAGTGCCGATACCTGGATTACCTCTGACAATGAGCAGTTCTTC
clone size: once
J gene: TRBJ2-1
V gene: TRBV20-1
D gene: NA

CDR3 protein: CAWRDSDFYGYTF
CDR3 DNA: TGTGCCTGGAGGGACAGCGACTTCTATGGCTACACCTTC
clone size: NA
J gene: TRBJ1-2
V gene: TRBV30
D gene: NA

CDR3 protein: CASSDRDTGELFF
CDR3 DNA: TGTGCCAGCAGTGACCGGGACACCGGGGAGCTGTTTTTT
clone size: few
J gene: TRBJ2-2
V gene: TRBV6-1
D gene: NA

CDR3 protein: CASSSPHYSSYNEQFF
CDR3 DNA: TGTGCCAGCAGCTCCCCCCACTATAGCTCCTACAATGAGCAGTTCTTC
clone size: NA
J gene: TRBJ2-1
V gene: TRBV11-1
D gene: NA

CDR3 protein: CASSLKGDGVAFF
CDR3 DNA: TGTGCCAGCAGCTTAAAAGGGGACGGGGTGGCTTTCTTT
clone size: few
J gene: TRBJ1-1
V gene: TRBV7-9
D gene: NA

CDR3 protein: CASSYSGFTQPQHF
CDR3 DNA: TGTGCCAGCAGTTACTCGGGGTTTACTCAGCCCCAGCATTTT
clone size: few
J gene: TRBJ1-5
V gene: TRBV6-2/TRBV6-3
D gene: NA

CDR3 protein: CASSGGLYGYTF
CDR3 DNA: TGTGCCAGCAGCGGGGGACTCTATGGCTACACCTTC
clone size: NA
J gene: TRBJ1-2
V gene: TRBV5-8
D gene: NA

CDR3 protein: CASRTGDEKLFF
CDR3 DNA: TGTGCCAGCAGGACAGGGGACGAAAAACTGTTTTTT
clone size: NA
J gene: TRBJ1-4
V gene: TRBV6-2/TRBV6-3
D gene: TRBD1

CDR3 protein: CASSFGGYQPQHF
CDR3 DNA: TGTGCCAGCAGTTTCGGGGGTTACCAGCCCCAGCATTTT
clone size: few
J gene: TRBJ1-5
V gene: TRBV28
D gene: NA

CDR3 protein: CASSSSGTGRNQPQHF
CDR3 DNA: TGTGCCAGCAGTTCCTCCGGGACAGGCCGTAATCAGCCCCAGCATTTT
clone size: NA
J gene: TRBJ1-5
V gene: TRBV6-2/TRBV6-3
D gene: TRBD1

CDR3 protein: CAISEGTTDTQYF
CDR3 DNA: TGTGCCATCAGTGAGGGGACCACAGATACGCAGTATTTT
clone size: NA
J gene: TRBJ2-3
V gene: TRBV10-3
D gene: NA

CDR3 protein: CASSPGLARNTGELFF
CDR3 DNA: TGTGCCAGCAGCCCCGGACTAGCGAGGAACACCGGGGAGCTGTTTTTT
clone size: NA
J gene: TRBJ2-2
V gene: TRBV11-3
D gene: TRBD2

CDR3 protein: CASSLAWVNSPLHF
CDR3 DNA: TGTGCCAGCAGCTTAGCATGGGTTAATTCACCCCTCCACTTT
clone size: few
J gene: TRBJ1-6
V gene: TRBV7-2
D gene: NA

CDR3 protein: CASSPQEVGDNEQFF
CDR3 DNA: TGTGCCAGCAGCCCCCAGGAGGTAGGGGACAATGAGCAGTTCTTC
clone size: NA
J gene: TRBJ2-1
V gene: TRBV11-3
D gene: NA

CDR3 protein: CASSSMIRRETQYF
CDR3 DNA: TGTGCCAGCAGCTCCATGATACGGAGGGAGACCCAGTACTTC
clone size: NA
J gene: TRBJ2-5
V gene: TRBV11-3
D gene: NA

CDR3 protein: CASGPGGANFYGYTF
CDR3 DNA: TGTGCCAGCGGCCCAGGGGGGGCCAATTTCTATGGCTACACCTTC
clone size: NA
J gene: TRBJ1-2
V gene: TRBV9
D gene: TRBD1

CDR3 protein: CASSLKGGEIYEQYF
CDR3 DNA: TGTGCCAGCAGTTTAAAAGGAGGGGAGATCTACGAGCAGTACTTC
clone size: medium-sized
J gene: TRBJ2-7
V gene: TRBV12-3/TRBV12-4
D gene: NA

CDR3 protein: CASSDQPTSYNEQFF
CDR3 DNA: TGTGCCAGCAGTGACCAGCCAACCTCCTACAATGAGCAGTTCTTC
clone size: few
J gene: TRBJ2-1
V gene: TRBV6-4
D gene: NA

CDR3 protein: CSASGQGPEQYF
CDR3 DNA: TGCAGTGCTTCGGGACAGGGACCCGAGCAGTACTTC
clone size: NA
J gene: TRBJ2-7
V gene: TRBV20-1
D gene: TRBD1

CDR3 protein: CASSSGTSLPQHF
CDR3 DNA: TGTGCCAGCAGCTCCGGGACGAGTCTGCCCCAGCATTTT
clone size: few
J gene: TRBJ1-5
V gene: TRBV6-2/TRBV6-3
D gene: NA